Sequencing of this T cell receptor beta chain was carried out in a study of blood T cell repertoires in COVID-19. Across the study: Acute-phase and convalescent COVID-19 samples originated in the United States, Italy and Spain. Nucleic acid was either cDNA or gDNA, and it came from T cells, B-cell-depleted T cells, or PBMCs.

Germline V gene lookup returns CDR1 SQVTM and CDR2 ANQGSEA. The CDR3 covers 14 residues. Trimming removed 4 bases at V and 4 bases at J, with 14 bases between. Original processing methods: Reference gene primer amplification gave nucleated cell count estimates. TCRdb's table, derived via immunoSEQ multiplex PCR, lists solely in-frame clones and lacks some. V, J and clone size reflect that table, while D and trimming were determined from the DNA. This repertoire shows around 230,000 clones, around 83% found once; its top ten account for over 2%. This chain connects TRBV29-1 to TRBJ1-5; weak D call: TRBD1 (5 bases). The clonotype comes from a man between 35 and 55 years old who had recovered from COVID-19. The material sequenced was peripheral blood. The CDR3 DNA reads as TGCAGCGTTGCTGGACACACGGAAAATCAGCCCCAGCATTTT. The encoded protein is CSVAGHTENQPQHF.